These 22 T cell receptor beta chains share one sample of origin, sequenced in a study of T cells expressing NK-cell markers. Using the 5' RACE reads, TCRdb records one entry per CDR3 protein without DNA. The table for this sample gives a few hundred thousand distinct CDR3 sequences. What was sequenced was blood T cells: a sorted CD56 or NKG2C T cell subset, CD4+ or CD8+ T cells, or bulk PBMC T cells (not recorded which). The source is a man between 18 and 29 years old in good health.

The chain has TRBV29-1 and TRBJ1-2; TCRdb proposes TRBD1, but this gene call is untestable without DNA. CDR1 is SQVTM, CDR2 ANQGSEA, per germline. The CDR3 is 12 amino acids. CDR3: CSVETDYYGYTF.

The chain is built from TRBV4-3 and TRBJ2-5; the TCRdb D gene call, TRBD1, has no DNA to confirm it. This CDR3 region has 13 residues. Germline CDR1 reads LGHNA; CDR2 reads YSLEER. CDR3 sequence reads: CASSQDQWGQQYF.

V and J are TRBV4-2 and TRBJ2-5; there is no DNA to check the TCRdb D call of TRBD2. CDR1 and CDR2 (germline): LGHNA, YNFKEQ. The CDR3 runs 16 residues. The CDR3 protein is CASSQETGLAGETQYF.

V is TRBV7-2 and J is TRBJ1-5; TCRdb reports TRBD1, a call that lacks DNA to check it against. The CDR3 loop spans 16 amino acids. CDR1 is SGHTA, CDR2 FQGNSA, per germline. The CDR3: CASSLSSGTDNQPQHF.

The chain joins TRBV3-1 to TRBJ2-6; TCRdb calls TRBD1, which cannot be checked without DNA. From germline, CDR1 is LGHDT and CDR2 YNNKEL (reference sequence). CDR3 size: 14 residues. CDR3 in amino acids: CASSQGAGANVLTF.

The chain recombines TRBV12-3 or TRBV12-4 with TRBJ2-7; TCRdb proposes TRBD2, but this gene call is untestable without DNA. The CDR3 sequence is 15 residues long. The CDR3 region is CASSWGTSGSYEQYF.

CDR3 loop: CASSSGRGRLFF. This chain connects TRBV7-9 to TRBJ2-1; TCRdb calls TRBD1, which cannot be checked without DNA. CDR3 length equals 12 residues. Germline V gives CDR1 SEHNR, CDR2 FQNEAQ (reference sequence).

CDR3 in amino acids: CASRRTSGMTPYNEQFF. V and J are TRBV27 and TRBJ2-1; TCRdb reports TRBD2, a call that lacks DNA to check it against. This CDR3 spans 17 amino acids. Germline V gives CDR1 MNHEY, CDR2 SMNVEV (reference sequence).

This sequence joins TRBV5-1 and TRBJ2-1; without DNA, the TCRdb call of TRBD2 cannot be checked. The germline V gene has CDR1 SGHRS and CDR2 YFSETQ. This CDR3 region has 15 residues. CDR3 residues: CASSSGSLAYHEQFF. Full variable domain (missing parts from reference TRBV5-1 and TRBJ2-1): KAGVTQTPRYLIKTRGQQVTLSCSPISGHRSVSWYQQTPGQGLQFLFEYFSETQRNKGNFPGRFSGRQFSNSRSEMNVSTLELGDSALYLCASSSGSLAYHEQFFGPGTRLTVL.

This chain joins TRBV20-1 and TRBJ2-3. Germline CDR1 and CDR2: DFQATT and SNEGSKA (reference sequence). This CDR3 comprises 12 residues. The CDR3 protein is CSARVVADTQYF.

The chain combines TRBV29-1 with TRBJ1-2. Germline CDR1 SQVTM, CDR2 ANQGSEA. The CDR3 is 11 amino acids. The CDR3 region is CSVEGSYGYTF.

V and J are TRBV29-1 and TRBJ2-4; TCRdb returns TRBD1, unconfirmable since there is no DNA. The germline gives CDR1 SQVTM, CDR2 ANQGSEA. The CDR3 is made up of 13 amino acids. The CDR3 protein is CSVEGRVGNIQYF.

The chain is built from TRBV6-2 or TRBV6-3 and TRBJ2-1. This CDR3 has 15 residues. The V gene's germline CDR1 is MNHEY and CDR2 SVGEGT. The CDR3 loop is CASSYSRWERNEQFF.

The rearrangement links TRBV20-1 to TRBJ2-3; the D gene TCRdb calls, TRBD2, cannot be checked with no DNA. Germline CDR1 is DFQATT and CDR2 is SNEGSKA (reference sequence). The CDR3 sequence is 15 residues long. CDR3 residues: CSARGLAESLDTQYF.

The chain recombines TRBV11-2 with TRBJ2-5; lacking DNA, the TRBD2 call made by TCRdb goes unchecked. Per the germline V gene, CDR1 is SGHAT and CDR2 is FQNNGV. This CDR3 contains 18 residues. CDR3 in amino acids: CASSRHRDYRSDQETQYF.

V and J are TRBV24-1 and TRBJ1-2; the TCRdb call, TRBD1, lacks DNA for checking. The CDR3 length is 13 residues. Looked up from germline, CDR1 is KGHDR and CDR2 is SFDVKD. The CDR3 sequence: CATSGPGKNGYTF.

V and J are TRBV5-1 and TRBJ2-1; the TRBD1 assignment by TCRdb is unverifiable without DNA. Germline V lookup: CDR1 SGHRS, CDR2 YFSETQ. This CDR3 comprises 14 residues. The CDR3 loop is CASSLPPGRDEQFF. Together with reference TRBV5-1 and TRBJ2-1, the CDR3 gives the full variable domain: KAGVTQTPRYLIKTRGQQVTLSCSPISGHRSVSWYQQTPGQGLQFLFEYFSETQRNKGNFPGRFSGRQFSNSRSEMNVSTLELGDSALYLCASSLPPGRDEQFFGPGTRLTVL.

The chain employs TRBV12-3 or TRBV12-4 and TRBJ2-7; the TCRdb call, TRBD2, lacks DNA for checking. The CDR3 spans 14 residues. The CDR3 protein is CASSILAGGHEQYF.

The CDR3 loop is CATSKTGAGETQYF. This chain connects TRBV24-1 to TRBJ2-5; without DNA, the TCRdb call of TRBD1 cannot be checked. Germline V gives CDR1 KGHDR, CDR2 SFDVKD. CDR3 length equals 14 residues.

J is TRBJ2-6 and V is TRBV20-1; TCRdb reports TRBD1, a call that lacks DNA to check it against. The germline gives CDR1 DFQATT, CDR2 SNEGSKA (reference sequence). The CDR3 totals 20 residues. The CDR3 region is CSAIQGWGNGVSSGANVLTF.

CDR3 sequence: CASRLTANYGYTF. The chain uses TRBV6-1 and TRBJ1-2. The germline V gene encodes CDR1 MNHNS and CDR2 SASEGT. The CDR3 has 13 amino acids.

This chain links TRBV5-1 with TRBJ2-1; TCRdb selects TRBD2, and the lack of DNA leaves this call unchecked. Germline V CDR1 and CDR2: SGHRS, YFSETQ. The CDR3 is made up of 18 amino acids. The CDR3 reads CASSLARPAGPRGNEQFF.